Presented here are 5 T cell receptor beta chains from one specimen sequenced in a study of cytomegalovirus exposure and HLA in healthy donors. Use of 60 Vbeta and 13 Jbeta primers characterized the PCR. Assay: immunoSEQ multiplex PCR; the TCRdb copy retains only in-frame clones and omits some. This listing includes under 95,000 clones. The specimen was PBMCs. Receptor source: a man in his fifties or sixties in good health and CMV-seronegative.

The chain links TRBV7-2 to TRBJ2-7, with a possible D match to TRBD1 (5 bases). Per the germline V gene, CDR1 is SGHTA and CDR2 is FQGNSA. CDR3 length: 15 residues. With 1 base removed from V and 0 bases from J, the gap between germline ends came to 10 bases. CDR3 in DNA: TGTGCCAGCAGCTTAGGACAGCTTTCCTCCTACGAGCAGTACTTC. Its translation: CASSLGQLSSYEQYF.

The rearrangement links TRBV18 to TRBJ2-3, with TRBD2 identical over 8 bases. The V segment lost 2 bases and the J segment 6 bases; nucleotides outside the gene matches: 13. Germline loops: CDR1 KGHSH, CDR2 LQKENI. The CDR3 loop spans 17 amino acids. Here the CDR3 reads CASSPGPAGAYGDTQYF. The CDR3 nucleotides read TGTGCCAGCTCACCAGGGCCAGCGGGGGCCTATGGGGATACGCAGTATTTT.

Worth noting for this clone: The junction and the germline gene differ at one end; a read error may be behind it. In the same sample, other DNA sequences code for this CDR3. CDR3 residues: CASSIRTGDNSPLHF. The CDR3 DNA sequence: TGTGCCAGTAGTATACGGACAGGAGATAATTCCCCCCTCCACTTT. The V and J genes are TRBV19 and TRBJ1-6; 7 nucleotides align to TRBD1. The CDR3 runs to 15 residues. Germline V gene data show CDR1 as LNHDA and CDR2 as SQIVND (reference sequence). The full variable domain, completed using reference TRBV19 and TRBJ1-6, is DGGITQSPKYLFRKEGQNVTLSCEQNLNHDAMYWYRQDPGQGLRLIYYSQIVNDFQKGDIAEGYSVSREKKESFPLTVTSAQKNPTAFYLCASSIRTGDNSPLHFGNGTRLTVT.

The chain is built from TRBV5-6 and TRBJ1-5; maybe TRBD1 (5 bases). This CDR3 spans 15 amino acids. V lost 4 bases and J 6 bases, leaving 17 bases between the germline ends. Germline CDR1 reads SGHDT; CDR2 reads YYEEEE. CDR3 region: CASSGGGQGLQPQHF. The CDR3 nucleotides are TGTGCCAGCAGCGGGGGGGGTCAGGGACTTCAGCCCCAGCATTTT. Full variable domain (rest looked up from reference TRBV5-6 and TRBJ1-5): DAGVTQSPTHLIKTRGQQVTLRCSPKSGHDTVSWYQQALGQGPQFIFQYYEEEERQRGNFPDRFSGHQFPNYSSELNVNALLLGDSALYLCASSGGGQGLQPQHFGDGTRLSIL.

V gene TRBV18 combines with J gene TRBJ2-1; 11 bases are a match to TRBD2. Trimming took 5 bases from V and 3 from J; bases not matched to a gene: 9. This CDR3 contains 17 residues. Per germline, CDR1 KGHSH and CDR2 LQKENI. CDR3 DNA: TGTGCCAGCTCAGAAATTAGCGGGGGGGCCTTCTACAATGAGCAGTTCTTC. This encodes CASSEISGGAFYNEQFF.